What follows are 9 T cell receptor beta chains derived from one specimen sequenced in a study of cytomegalovirus exposure and HLA in healthy donors. The PCR employed 60 Vbeta primers together with 13 Jbeta primers. Clones were sequenced by immunoSEQ multiplex PCR, and TCRdb holds only the in-frame ones, with some missing. Of hundreds of thousands of clones in the sample, about three quarters are singletons; the top ten hold roughly 1.9%. The source material was PBMCs. These receptors all come from a man between 18 and 35 years old in good health and CMV-seronegative.

This chain links TRBV11-2 with TRBJ2-1; D is uncertain. In germline, CDR1 is SGHAT, CDR2 FQNNGV. This CDR3 comprises 12 residues. V lost 3 bases and J lost 6, with 6 bases in between. CDR3: CASSLSSNEQFF. CDR3 in DNA: TGTGCCAGCAGCTTGAGTTCCAATGAGCAGTTCTTC.

The DNA of the CDR3 is TGTGCCAGCAGCCGAGGGACTAGCGGGAGCGACAATGAGCAGTTCTTC. Amino acid sequence: CASSRGTSGSDNEQFF. The rearrangement uses TRBV7-9 and TRBJ2-1; 14 bases line up with TRBD2. CDR3 size: 16 residues. The germline gives CDR1 SEHNR, CDR2 FQNEAQ (reference sequence). Trimming removed 5 bases from V and 5 bases from J; junction bases left unmatched: 5.

This chain uses TRBV4-2 with TRBJ1-2; 8 bases match TRBD1. Losses at the gene ends were 3 bases for V and 3 bases for J; bases not matched to a gene: 12. Germline values: CDR1 LGHNA, CDR2 YNFKEQ. There are 17 residues in the CDR3. The CDR3 loop is CASSHDEDRVYHYGYTF. The DNA for the CDR3 is TGTGCCAGCAGCCACGATGAGGACAGGGTGTATCACTATGGCTACACCTTC.

About this clone: Germline is not matched at one junction end, which may reflect a read error. The rearrangement uses TRBV7-7 and TRBJ2-7; 9 bases agree with TRBD2. CDR1 is SSHAT and CDR2 is FNYEAQ in the germline V gene (reference sequence). The CDR3 has 15 amino acids. The CDR3: CASSLASGDPYEQYF. CDR3 DNA: TGTGCTAGCAGCCTTGCTAGCGGGGATCCCTACGAGCAGTACTTC.

This rearrangement joins TRBV30 to TRBJ2-7, with no clear D. The CDR3 has 11 amino acids. Germline V CDR1 and CDR2: GTSNPN, SVGIG (reference sequence). V was cut by 0 bases and J by 9 bases, with 9 bases left in between. CDR3 amino acids: CAWSVQCGQYF. The CDR3, as DNA: TGTGCCTGGAGTGTGCAATGCGGGCAGTACTTC.

J is TRBJ2-2 and V is TRBV19, with 7 bases aligning to TRBD1. There are 14 residues in the CDR3. V gave up 10 bases and J gave up 0 bases; unmatched junction bases: 5. Looked up from germline, CDR1 is LNHDA and CDR2 is SQIVND (reference sequence). The CDR3 spells CATPGQPNTGELFF. DNA of the CDR3: TGTGCCACCCCGGGACAGCCGAACACCGGGGAGCTGTTTTTT.

This sequence joins TRBV7-2 and TRBJ2-3, with 9 bases that match TRBD2. CDR3 size: 16 residues. Germline CDR1 reads SGHTA; CDR2 reads FQGNSA. The ends lost 0 bases at V and 4 bases at J; junction bases unmatched: 5. The CDR3 protein is CASSLAWRGGADTQYF. Written as DNA, the CDR3 is TGTGCCAGCAGCTTAGCGTGGCGGGGGGGCGCAGATACGCAGTATTTT.

This clone has more than one count but fewer than ten. The chain recombines TRBV6-6 with TRBJ1-4; D gene unclear. V was shortened by 0 bases and J by 0 bases, with 5 bases between the two germline ends. CDR3 length: 15 residues. Germline CDR1 and CDR2: MNHNY and SVGAGI (reference sequence). The CDR3 nucleotides read TGTGCCAGCAGTTACTCCCCATCAACTAATGAAAAACTGTTTTTT. Translation gives CASSYSPSTNEKLFF.

V gene TRBV27 combines with J gene TRBJ2-2; the match to TRBD1 covers 11 bases. Looked up from germline, CDR1 is MNHEY and CDR2 is SMNVEV (reference sequence). This CDR3 has 15 amino acids. Germline trimming cut 7 bases from V and 5 bases from J; bases unmatched to any gene: 6. The CDR3 loop is CASTADRGRTGELFF. CDR3 nucleotide sequence: TGTGCCAGCACCGCGGACAGGGGGCGTACCGGGGAGCTGTTTTTT.